This T cell receptor (beta chain) was sequenced in a study of cytomegalovirus exposure and HLA in healthy donors. With regard to this clone: Its specificity is unknown.

The repertoire was sequenced with immunoSEQ multiplex PCR; TCRdb's copy has only in-frame clones and lacks some. In the table there are fewer than 85,000 clones, about 95% of which are singletons. Separate from the 666-subject first cohort was the roughly 120-subject validation cohort, to which the donors belonged. Whole-study findings and limits: The tendency of first-cohort TCR clusters to co-occur in the 100 to 150 validation repertoires was identified by a subsequent analysis.

The CDR3 loop spans 15 amino acids. The germline V gene encodes CDR1 SGHNT and CDR2 YYREEE (reference sequence). Trimming removed 1 base from V and 3 bases from J, with 13 bases in between. The TCR was taken from a young woman in good health and CMV-seronegative. The chain carries TRBV5-4 and TRBJ2-5; D possibly corresponds to TRBD2 (6 bases). The sample was PBMCs. CDR3 sequence reads: CASSLSVGEEETQYF. CDR3 DNA sequence: TGTGCCAGCAGCTTGTCTGTAGGGGAGGAAGAGACCCAGTACTTC.